Sequencing of this T cell receptor beta chain was carried out in a study of cytomegalovirus exposure and HLA in healthy donors. It was with 60 Vbeta and 13 Jbeta primers that the PCR ran. Some clones are missing from TCRdb's copy, which holds only in-frame ones; the method was immunoSEQ multiplex PCR. The table shows fewer than 150,000 clones, with about 80% occurring only once. The CDR3 extends over 14 amino acids. CDR1 is MNHEY, CDR2 SMNVEV, per germline (reference sequence). The J segment lost 6 bases and the V segment lost 5 bases, leaving 6 bases of the junction unmatched. Sequencing was done on a sample of PBMCs. The chain uses TRBV27 and TRBJ1-3; 8 bases map to TRBD1. This receptor was taken from a man aged 40-49 years in good health and CMV-seronegative. The CDR3 reads CASSPRTGSNTIYF. CDR3 nucleotide sequence: TGTGCCAGCAGTCCCCGGACAGGGTCAAACACCATATATTTT.